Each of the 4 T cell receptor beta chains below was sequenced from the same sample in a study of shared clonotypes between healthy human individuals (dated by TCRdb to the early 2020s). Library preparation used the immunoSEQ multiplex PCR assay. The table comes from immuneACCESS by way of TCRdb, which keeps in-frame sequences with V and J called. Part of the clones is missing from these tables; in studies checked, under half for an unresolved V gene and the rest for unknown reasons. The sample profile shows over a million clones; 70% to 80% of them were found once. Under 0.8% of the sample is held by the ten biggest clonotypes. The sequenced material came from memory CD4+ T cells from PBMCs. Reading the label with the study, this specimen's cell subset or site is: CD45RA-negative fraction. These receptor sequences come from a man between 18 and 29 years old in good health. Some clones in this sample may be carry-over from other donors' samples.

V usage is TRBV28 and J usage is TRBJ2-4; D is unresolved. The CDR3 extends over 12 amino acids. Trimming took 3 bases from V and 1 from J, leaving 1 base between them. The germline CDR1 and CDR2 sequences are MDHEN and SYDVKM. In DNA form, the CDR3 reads TGTGCCAGCAGTTTCGCCAAAAACATTCAGTACTTC. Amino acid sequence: CASSFAKNIQYF.

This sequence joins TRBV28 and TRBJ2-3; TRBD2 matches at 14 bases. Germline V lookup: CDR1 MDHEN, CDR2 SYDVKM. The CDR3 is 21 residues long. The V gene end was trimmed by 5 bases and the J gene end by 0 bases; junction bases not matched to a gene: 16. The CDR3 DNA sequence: TGTGCCAGCAGTCAGCACGGACCTGGGACTAGCGGGAGATATAGCACAGATACGCAGTATTTT. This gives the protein CASSQHGPGTSGRYSTDTQYF. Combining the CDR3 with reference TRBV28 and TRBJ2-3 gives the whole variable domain DVKVTQSSRYLVKRTGEKVFLECVQDMDHENMFWYRQDPGLGLRLIYFSYDVKMKEKGDIPEGYSVSREKKERFSLILESASTNQTSMYLCASSQHGPGTSGRYSTDTQYFGPGTRLTVL.

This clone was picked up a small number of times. CDR3 in amino acids: CASSFGRDRTYEQYF. In DNA, the CDR3 is TGTGCCAGCAGCTTCGGCCGGGACAGGACATACGAGCAGTACTTC. V and J are TRBV7-8 and TRBJ2-7; 8 bases fit TRBD1. Per germline, CDR1 SGHVS and CDR2 FQNEAQ. The CDR3 runs 15 residues. Unmatched junction bases numbered 8, after V lost 3 bases and J lost 4 bases. Together with reference TRBV7-8 and TRBJ2-7, the CDR3 gives the full variable domain: GAGVSQSPRYKVAKRGQDVALRCDPISGHVSLFWYQQALGQGPEFLTYFQNEAQLDKSGLPSDRFFAERPEGSVSTLKIQRTQQEDSAVYLCASSFGRDRTYEQYFGPGTRLTVT.

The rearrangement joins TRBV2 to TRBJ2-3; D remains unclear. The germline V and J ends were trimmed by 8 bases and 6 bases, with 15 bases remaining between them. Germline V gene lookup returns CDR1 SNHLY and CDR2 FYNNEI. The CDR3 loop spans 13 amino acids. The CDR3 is CASWPRVSDTQYF. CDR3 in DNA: TGTGCCAGCTGGCCCCGGGTTTCCGATACGCAGTATTTT.